Below are 31 T cell receptor beta chains sequenced from a single sample in a study of cytomegalovirus exposure and HLA in healthy donors. The PCR was carried out with 60 Vbeta primers and 13 Jbeta primers. Generated by immunoSEQ multiplex PCR, the TCRdb table keeps only in-frame clones and is missing some. The sample has some 150,000 clones, 79% seen once; the top ten hold around 6.7%. The sample consisted of PBMCs. These receptor sequences come from a woman in her thirties or forties in good health and CMV-seropositive.

The chain joins TRBV7-3 to TRBJ2-1; D is undetermined. V shed 2 bases and J shed 0 bases, with 11 bases lying between them. The length of the CDR3 is 16 residues. Germline V gives CDR1 SGHTA, CDR2 FQGTGA. In nucleotides, the CDR3 is TGTGCCAGCAGCTTAGATGCGAGTAGCTCCTACAATGAGCAGTTCTTC. Amino acids: CASSLDASSSYNEQFF.

This chain links TRBV5-4 with TRBJ2-5; 9 nucleotides line up with TRBD2. CDR1 and CDR2 from the germline V gene are SGHNT and YYREEE (reference sequence). The CDR3 has 15 amino acids. V lost 5 bases, J lost 4 bases, and 9 bases stayed unmatched. The CDR3 sequence: CASRNGRGLAETQYF. The CDR3 nucleotides are TGTGCCAGCAGAAACGGGCGGGGACTAGCAGAGACCCAGTACTTC.

The chain joins TRBV27 to TRBJ1-5, with 7 bases fitting TRBD1. J was trimmed by 4 bases and V by 5 bases; bases with no gene match: 14. The CDR3 consists of 17 residues. Germline CDR1 reads MNHEY; CDR2 reads SMNVEV (reference sequence). The CDR3 DNA reads as TGTGCCAGCAGTGCCCGACAGGGTTGGGGAGTAAATCAGCCCCAGCATTTT. Translating it yields CASSARQGWGVNQPQHF.

This clone was recorded once. One end of the junction fails to match germline, which may point to a read error. This chain links TRBV7-9 with TRBJ2-5; D unresolved. The germline CDR1 and CDR2 sequences are SEHNR and FQNEAQ (reference sequence). The CDR3 sequence is 11 residues long. The CDR3 sequence is CSSSRLETQYF. In DNA form, the CDR3 reads TGTTCCAGCAGCAGACTTGAGACCCAGTACTTC.

This clone was seen only once. The chain has TRBV13 and TRBJ2-7; 9 bases are shared with TRBD2. V trimming: 4 bases; J trimming: 0 bases; junction bases outside the gene matches: 4. From germline, CDR1 is PRHDT and CDR2 FYEKMQ (reference sequence). The CDR3 totals 15 residues. This chain's CDR3 is CASSSAGGPSYEQYF. As DNA, the CDR3 is TGTGCCAGCAGCTCAGCGGGGGGTCCCTCCTACGAGCAGTACTTC. The whole variable domain, filled in from reference TRBV13 and TRBJ2-7, reads AAGVIQSPRHLIKEKRETATLKCYPIPRHDTVYWYQQGPGQDPQFLISFYEKMQSDKGSIPDRFSAQQFSDYHSELNMSSLELGDSALYFCASSSAGGPSYEQYFGPGTRLTVT.

This clone has more than one count but fewer than ten. This chain joins TRBV7-6 and TRBJ2-5; tentative D call: TRBD2 (5 bases). Trimming pared 5 bases from V and 0 bases from J, leaving 13 bases between. This CDR3 comprises 15 residues. Looked up from germline, CDR1 is SGHVS and CDR2 is FNYEAQ. The CDR3 DNA reads as TGTGCCAGCAGCCATACCGGAGGTAACCAAGAGACCCAGTACTTC. Encoded protein: CASSHTGGNQETQYF.

This clone was detected a few times. The CDR3 sequence is CASSLGYGGGQETQYF. The CDR3 nucleotides read TGTGCCAGCAGCTTGGGGTATGGGGGGGGTCAAGAGACCCAGTACTTC. The rearrangement joins TRBV5-6 to TRBJ2-5, with 7 bases that match TRBD2. Germline lookup yields CDR1 SGHDT and CDR2 YYEEEE. The ends lost 0 bases at V and 2 bases at J; junction bases unmatched: 7. The CDR3 spans 16 residues.

DNA of the CDR3: TGTGCCAGCAGTGACGGGGGGGGTGGTGAAAAACTGTTTTTT. Residues: CASSDGGGGEKLFF. The chain is built from TRBV6-5 and TRBJ1-4; D might be TRBD1 (5 bases). The V gene lost 5 bases and the J gene lost 7 bases, with 14 bases spanning the gap. CDR1 and CDR2 (germline): MNHEY, SVGAGI. CDR3 size: 14 residues.

The CDR3 bases are TGTGCCAGCAGCTTAGCACAGGGAGTGGAAGAGACCCAGTACTTC. It yields the protein CASSLAQGVEETQYF. The chain links TRBV11-3 to TRBJ2-5, with D perhaps TRBD1 (6 bases). V was trimmed by 1 base and J by 3 bases, leaving 12 bases between them. The CDR3 length is 15 residues. Germline V gene sequence: CDR1 SGHNT, CDR2 YENEEA.

The chain is built from TRBV9 and TRBJ2-2, with 11 nucleotides matching TRBD1. The V segment lost 4 bases and the J segment 6 bases; nucleotides outside the gene matches: 5. CDR1 and CDR2 (germline): SGDLS, YYNGEE. The CDR3 is 15 amino acids. The DNA of the CDR3 is TGTGCCAGCAGCCCCGGACAGGGGGCGGCCGGGGAGCTGTTTTTT. Amino acids: CASSPGQGAAGELFF.

This clone has a handful of counts. The chain links TRBV7-9 to TRBJ1-2; TRBD1 matches 7 bases. This CDR3 spans 16 amino acids. With 0 bases clipped from V and 6 bases from J, the junction kept 10 bases outside the gene matches. Looked up from germline, CDR1 is SEHNR and CDR2 is FQNEAQ (reference sequence). The CDR3 region is CASSLALNEGANGYTF. The CDR3 DNA sequence: TGTGCCAGCAGCTTAGCGTTGAACGAGGGGGCCAATGGCTACACCTTC.

Here the CDR3 DNA reads TGTGCCAGCGGACAGGGCTACGAGCAGTACTTC. Translating it yields CASGQGYEQYF. V and J are TRBV27 and TRBJ2-5; 8 bases are a match to TRBD1. The better agreement between TRBJ2-7 and the DNA end casts doubt on the J call. Germline V lookup: CDR1 MNHEY, CDR2 SMNVEV (reference sequence). The CDR3 runs 11 residues.

The V and J genes are TRBV6-6 and TRBJ1-5, with D possibly TRBD1 on 5 matching bases. From germline, CDR1 is MNHNY and CDR2 SVGAGI (reference sequence). V lost 4 bases and J lost 6, with 13 bases in between. The length of the CDR3 is 14 residues. CDR3 sequence (DNA): TGTGCCAGCAGTTTACCTGTCGGGGGTCAGCCCCAGCATTTT. Translating it yields CASSLPVGGQPQHF.

The sample holds a few counts of this clone. The rearrangement links TRBV5-1 to TRBJ2-2; tentatively, D is TRBD1 (6 bases). Looked up from germline, CDR1 is SGHRS and CDR2 is YFSETQ. The CDR3 is made up of 15 amino acids. V was clipped by 0 bases and J by 5 bases, with 11 bases between them. The CDR3 spells CASSLGQEKTGELFF. In DNA, the CDR3 is TGCGCCAGCAGCTTGGGACAGGAAAAGACCGGGGAGCTGTTTTTT.

V usage is TRBV27 and J usage is TRBJ1-1; 8 bases match TRBD1. The CDR3 is 13 amino acids. V was pared by 6 bases and J by 1 base, with 1 base of the junction left unmatched. Germline V gene sequence: CDR1 MNHEY, CDR2 SMNVEV (reference sequence). CDR3 DNA: TGTGCCAGCAGAGACAGGGGGAACACTGAAGCTTTCTTT. Residues: CASRDRGNTEAFF.

The J gene is TRBJ2-7, the V gene TRBV28; weak D call: TRBD1 (7 bases). Germline CDR1 and CDR2: MDHEN and SYDVKM. The V end lost 5 bases, the J end lost 4 bases, and 12 bases lay between the germline ends. CDR3 length equals 13 residues. The CDR3 reads CASSSPGGYEQYF. For the CDR3, the DNA is TGTGCCAGCAGTAGTCCAGGGGGGTACGAGCAGTACTTC.

This clone was recorded only once. The chain employs TRBV30 and TRBJ1-5; TRBD1 matches at 8 bases. The CDR3 is 16 residues long. Germline V lookup: CDR1 GTSNPN, CDR2 SVGIG (reference sequence). The V gene end was trimmed by 3 bases and the J gene end by 0 bases; junction bases not matched to a gene: 7. CDR3 DNA sequence: TGTGCCTGGAGGGGGACAGGCCAATATAGCAATCAGCCCCAGCATTTT. Translation: CAWRGTGQYSNQPQHF.

The count of this clone is one. This chain uses TRBV5-3 with TRBJ1-2; 8 bases match TRBD1. TRBV5-3 has ORF status, its function being uncertain. V was pared by 4 bases and J by 7 bases, with 9 bases of the junction left unmatched. The CDR3 is 14 residues long. CDR3: CARSRLTGGCGYTF. The CDR3 nucleotides read TGTGCCAGAAGCCGTCTCACAGGGGGTTGTGGCTACACCTTC.

The genes are TRBV4-2 and TRBJ2-2; possibly TRBD1 for D (6 bases). This CDR3 is 17 amino acids long. Germline CDR1 is LGHNA and CDR2 is YNFKEQ. Trimming pared 4 bases from V and 4 bases from J, leaving 19 bases between. CDR3 residues: CASSPLGGFGATGELFF. The CDR3 DNA follows: TGTGCCAGCAGCCCCCTAGGGGGATTTGGGGCCACCGGGGAGCTGTTTTTT.

V and J are TRBV9 and TRBJ1-1; possible D gene TRBD1, 6 bases. CDR1 and CDR2 (germline): SGDLS, YYNGEE. V shed 0 bases and J shed 8 bases, with 14 bases lying between them. CDR3 length: 14 amino acids. The CDR3 DNA sequence: TGTGCCAGCAGCGTAGGATTCGGGGGGGCCGAAGCTTTCTTT. The encoded protein is CASSVGFGGAEAFF.

This clone was counted a few times. The V gene is TRBV7-9, the J gene TRBJ1-2; possible D gene TRBD1, 6 bases. This CDR3 is 15 amino acids long. CDR1 is SEHNR, CDR2 FQNEAQ, per germline (reference sequence). V shed 3 bases and J shed 0 bases, with 11 bases lying between them. CDR3 protein: CASSLGHGANYGYTF. Here the CDR3 DNA reads TGTGCCAGCAGCTTGGGACACGGTGCTAACTATGGCTACACCTTC. The variable domain in full, with the rest retrieved from reference TRBV7-9 and TRBJ1-2, is DTGVSQNPRHKITKRGQNVTFRCDPISEHNRLYWYRQTLGQGPEFLTYFQNEAQLEKSRLLSDRFSAERPKGSFSTLEIQRTEQGDSAMYLCASSLGHGANYGYTFGSGTRLTVV.

In regard to this clone: Other DNA sequences from this sample encode an identical CDR3 as well. This chain connects TRBV6-1 to TRBJ2-7; 14 nucleotides agree with TRBD2. The germline gives CDR1 MNHNS, CDR2 SASEGT. V lost 0 bases and J lost 3; bases outside the gene matches: 7. The CDR3 spans 18 residues. Here the CDR3 reads CASSEAGTSGGYVYEQYF. CDR3 in DNA: TGTGCCAGCAGTGAAGCGGGGACTAGCGGGGGCTACGTCTACGAGCAGTACTTC.

The rearrangement uses TRBV4-2 and TRBJ1-2; TRBD1 aligns across 10 bases. CDR3 size: 15 residues. Germline CDR1 reads LGHNA; CDR2 reads YNFKEQ. V lost 3 bases and J lost 4; bases outside the gene matches: 5. In DNA, the CDR3 is TGTGCCAGCAGCCAGGGACAGGGGCTAAGCTATGGCTACACCTTC. Its translation: CASSQGQGLSYGYTF.

The CDR3 bases are TGTGCCAGCAGCGCCGGGACAGAGAATGAAAAACTGTTTTTT. It translates to CASSAGTENEKLFF. The gene calls are TRBV5-5 and TRBJ1-4; TRBD1 agrees at 7 bases. Trimming removed 4 bases from V and 5 bases from J; junction bases left unmatched: 5. Germline V CDR1 and CDR2: SGHKS, YYEKEE (reference sequence). The CDR3 has 14 residues.

J is TRBJ2-2 and V is TRBV19, with D possibly TRBD2 on 6 matching bases. Germline V gene sequence: CDR1 LNHDA, CDR2 SQIVND (reference sequence). There are 13 residues in the CDR3. V was cut by 6 bases and J by 5 bases, with 10 bases left in between. CDR3 sequence reads: CASREGETGELFF. The CDR3 DNA is TGTGCCAGTAGGGAGGGCGAAACCGGGGAGCTGTTTTTT. The whole variable domain, filled in from reference TRBV19 and TRBJ2-2, reads DGGITQSPKYLFRKEGQNVTLSCEQNLNHDAMYWYRQDPGQGLRLIYYSQIVNDFQKGDIAEGYSVSREKKESFPLTVTSAQKNPTAFYLCASREGETGELFFGEGSRLTVL.

The gene calls are TRBV7-6 and TRBJ2-5, with D possibly matching TRBD1 (5 bases). The V gene's germline CDR1 is SGHVS and CDR2 FNYEAQ. V was cut by 2 bases and J by 5 bases, with 15 bases left in between. This CDR3 region has 15 residues. CDR3 amino acids: CASSLSQGREETQYF. As DNA, the CDR3 is TGTGCCAGCAGCTTAAGTCAGGGTCGAGAGGAGACCCAGTACTTC.

Details on this clone: This CDR3 is missing its conserved last phenylalanine or tryptophan, likely due to a read error. This chain joins TRBV4-1 and TRBJ1-2, with 9 bases identical to TRBD1. Germline values: CDR1 MGHRA, CDR2 YSYEKL. The CDR3 has 15 amino acids. The ends lost 3 bases at V and 4 bases at J; junction bases unmatched: 6. The CDR3 region is CASSQPGQGGYGYTL. The DNA of the CDR3 is TGCGCCAGCAGCCAGCCGGGACAGGGTGGCTATGGCTACACCCTC.

This chain uses TRBV6-5 with TRBJ1-3; no definite D call. Trimming removed 2 bases at V and 1 base at J, with 9 bases between. This CDR3 is 15 amino acids long. CDR1 and CDR2 from the germline V gene are MNHEY and SVGAGI. The CDR3 nucleotides are TGTGCCAGCAGTTACATGAGGGCGTCTGGAAACACCATATATTTT. Translating it yields CASSYMRASGNTIYF.

V is TRBV2 and J is TRBJ2-2, with D perhaps TRBD2 (7 bases). In germline, CDR1 is SNHLY, CDR2 FYNNEI. The CDR3 is made up of 15 amino acids. Trimming took 2 bases from V and 5 from J, leaving 12 bases between them. CDR3 amino acids: CASSEREGGTGELFF. The CDR3 DNA sequence: TGTGCCAGCAGTGAAAGAGAGGGGGGGACCGGGGAGCTGTTTTTT.

This rearrangement joins TRBV5-4 to TRBJ1-1, with 8 nucleotides matching TRBD1. CDR1 and CDR2 (germline): SGHNT, YYREEE (reference sequence). The V and J ends lost 2 bases and 10 bases, in that order; junction bases with no gene match: 4. The CDR3 is made up of 12 amino acids. CDR3 sequence (DNA): TGTGCCAGCAGCTTACAGGGGGAAGGAGCTTTCTTT. Encoded protein: CASSLQGEGAFF.

The chain joins TRBV6-5 to TRBJ2-3, with a possible D match to TRBD1 (5 bases). This CDR3 contains 13 residues. CDR1 and CDR2 from the germline V gene are MNHEY and SVGAGI. With 7 bases removed from V and 8 bases from J, the gap between germline ends came to 16 bases. CDR3 amino acids: CASISRLGRTQYF. CDR3 DNA sequence: TGTGCCAGCATTTCTCGTTTGGGGCGTACGCAGTATTTT.